This TCR beta chain was retrieved from a study of CD8+ T cells in alopecia areata. Study in general: Affected scalp percentage gauged treated patients' severity. Study-level findings and limits: It was lesional scalp, especially alopecia totalis/universalis, that showed higher clonality than normal scalp. Scalp sequencing captures resident alphabeta T cells of normal skin too.

Trimming removed 2 bases at V and 1 base at J, with 10 bases between. Germline CDR1 and CDR2: SNHLY and FYNNEI. This CDR3 comprises 15 residues. RNA was extracted and reverse transcribed into cDNA as the sequencing template. The data were produced by immunoSEQ multiplex PCR, yet TCRdb's version contains in-frame clones alone and is incomplete. The data contain some 120,000 clones, around 50% of them singletons. This clone came up a few times. The antigen remains undetermined. Described treatment: oral pan-JAK inhibitor, 5-10 mg twice daily. Alopecia areata patients had lesional scalp punch biopsies and peripheral blood taken from them.

The clonotype originates from a human donor with alopecia areata. Sequencing was performed on CD8+ T cells sorted from blood, taken at week 24, from a patient treated with tofacitinib. The chain links TRBV2 to TRBJ2-3; D may be TRBD2 (6 bases). The CDR3 coding sequence is TGTGCCAGCAGTGAATTGCGGGGCCGCACAGATACGCAGTATTTT. It yields the protein CASSELRGRTDTQYF.